Listed here are 12 T cell receptor beta chains from one sample, sequenced in a study of CD8+ T cells in alopecia areata. Treatment defined: oral pan-JAK inhibitor, 5-10 mg twice daily. It was cDNA, reverse transcribed from extracted RNA, that served as the sequencing template. The assay was immunoSEQ multiplex PCR, and TCRdb's table has in-frame clones only and misses some. The table records about 210,000 clones, around 57% of them present only once. The source was CD4+ T cells sorted from blood, collected at week 4, from a patient treated with tofacitinib. These receptors came from a human donor with alopecia areata.

Turning to this clone: This CDR3 is also generated by other DNA sequences in the sample. The chain has TRBV30 and TRBJ1-1, with TRBD1 identical over 8 bases. V shed 2 bases and J 4 bases; nucleotides not matched to a gene: 3. Per germline, CDR1 GTSNPN and CDR2 SVGIG (reference sequence). This CDR3 is 13 amino acids long. The CDR3 DNA reads as TGTGCCTGGAGTCCGACAGGGGCCACTGAAGCTTTCTTT. Protein sequence: CAWSPTGATEAFF.

The chain uses TRBV6-1 and TRBJ1-2, with D possibly being TRBD1 (5 bases). The CDR3 is 14 amino acids. V shed 5 bases and J shed 3 bases, with 13 bases lying between them. CDR1 is MNHNS and CDR2 is SASEGT in the germline V gene. This chain's CDR3 is CASSLTAGDYGYTF. CDR3 nucleotide sequence: TGTGCCAGCAGTTTGACGGCGGGGGACTATGGCTACACCTTC.

The V call is TRBV29-1, the J call TRBJ2-7; D unclear. V dropped 4 bases and J dropped 6 bases, with 13 bases sitting between them. The germline V gene has CDR1 SQVTM and CDR2 ANQGSEA. The CDR3 sequence is 12 residues long. CDR3 sequence: CSVVVSLAEQYF. CDR3 in DNA: TGCAGCGTTGTGGTCAGTTTGGCCGAGCAGTACTTC.

The chain combines TRBV7-2 with TRBJ2-1; TRBD2 matches 8 bases. CDR3 length equals 17 residues. Trimming cost V 5 bases and J 10 bases; bases outside gene matches: 19. Germline values: CDR1 SGHTA, CDR2 FQGNSA. In DNA, the CDR3 is TGTGCCAGCAGCCGCCGGTCGGGGGGACTAGGAGGAAGGGAGCAGTTCTTC. Amino acids: CASSRRSGGLGGREQFF.

The chain recombines TRBV4-3 with TRBJ1-1, with unresolved D. V was trimmed by 1 base and J by 1 base, leaving 4 bases between them. Germline V lookup: CDR1 LGHNA, CDR2 YSLEER. The CDR3 has 13 residues. CDR3 protein: CASSQARNTEAFF. For the CDR3, the DNA is TGCGCCAGCAGCCAAGCCCGGAACACTGAAGCTTTCTTT.

This clone has only a few counts. The chain joins TRBV29-1 to TRBJ1-1; D is unclear. Germline CDR1 is SQVTM and CDR2 is ANQGSEA. The V end lost 7 bases, the J end lost 5 bases, and 17 bases lay between the germline ends. The CDR3 spans 13 residues. The CDR3 sequence is CSAGRTAGTEAFF. CDR3 in DNA: TGCAGCGCAGGACGGACTGCGGGAACTGAAGCTTTCTTT.

This clone was detected a few times. The chain carries TRBV29-1 and TRBJ2-7; 9 bases align to TRBD2. Looked up from germline, CDR1 is SQVTM and CDR2 is ANQGSEA. The CDR3 consists of 15 residues. V shed 0 bases and J 2 bases; nucleotides not matched to a gene: 5. The CDR3: CSVEDLAGSTYEQYF. DNA for the CDR3: TGCAGCGTTGAAGACCTAGCGGGGTCAACCTACGAGCAGTACTTC.

This clone was observed a few times. This sequence joins TRBV14 and TRBJ2-2; D unclear. V lost 1 base and J lost 5, with 5 bases in between. CDR1 SGHDN and CDR2 FVKESK come from the germline V gene. The CDR3 is 13 residues long. In DNA form, the CDR3 reads TGTGCCAGCAGCCAAGCGACAACCGGGGAGCTGTTTTTT. Protein sequence: CASSQATTGELFF.

The V and J genes are TRBV29-1 and TRBJ2-3; tentatively, D is TRBD1 or TRBD2 (6 bases each). CDR1 and CDR2 (germline): SQVTM, ANQGSEA. With 6 bases removed from V and 4 bases from J, the gap between germline ends came to 20 bases. The length of the CDR3 is 15 residues. CDR3 sequence: CSVNTGWGAADTQYF. The CDR3 nucleotides read TGCAGCGTCAACACCGGATGGGGGGCTGCAGATACGCAGTATTTT.

The chain employs TRBV7-2 and TRBJ1-2, with D possibly TRBD1 on 6 matching bases. Germline loops: CDR1 SGHTA, CDR2 FQGNSA. The CDR3 has 14 amino acids. V lost 3 bases to trimming and J lost 6 bases, with 14 bases between them. CDR3 loop: CASSFTGIRNGYTF. CDR3 sequence (DNA): TGTGCCAGCAGCTTCACAGGGATCAGGAATGGCTACACCTTC.

The rearrangement links TRBV29-1 to TRBJ2-2; D is unresolved. Trimming removed 7 bases at V and 6 bases at J, with 12 bases between. Germline V CDR1 and CDR2: SQVTM, ANQGSEA. CDR3 length: 12 residues. The CDR3 region has the DNA TGCAGCGCTTGGACCGTCCCCGGGGAGCTGTTTTTT. It yields the protein CSAWTVPGELFF.

This clone was recorded only once. The chain uses TRBV29-1 and TRBJ1-1; 7 nucleotides line up with TRBD1. Trimming took 7 bases from V and 4 from J; bases not matched to a gene: 6. CDR1 and CDR2 from the germline V gene are SQVTM and ANQGSEA. This CDR3 is built from 12 residues. The CDR3 DNA reads TGCAGCGCCGCGACAGGGAGCACTGAAGCTTTCTTT. Translating it yields CSAATGSTEAFF.